Sequencing of this TCR beta chain was carried out in a study of beta chain features in type 1 diabetes. In the study overall: The number of sorted cells examined across all samples was around 99 million.

Study-level points and caveats: Among patients with Type 1 diabetes, TCRB CDR3s were moderately but significantly shorter in every one of the four CD4+ subsets. Whether HLA type influences TCRB rearrangement remained unresolved here. Researchers reported that naive, central memory and Treg TCRB repertoires appeared more similar in patients than in healthy donors.

The sample holds a few counts of this clone. Antigen unknown. Germline CDR1 and CDR2: DFQATT and SNEGSKA (reference sequence). The CDR3 length is 11 residues. V dropped 4 bases and J dropped 8 bases, with 11 bases sitting between them. Central memory, naive, regulatory and stem cell-like memory CD4+ cells were sorted by CD45RO/CCR7/CD25/CD127/CD95/CD27. Of the isolated RNA, all was reverse transcribed, and so the sequenced material was expressed TCRB transcripts. Method: immunoSEQ multiplex PCR; TCRdb's copy keeps in-frame clones and lacks some. The sample consists of over 200,000 clones, roughly a tenth of them appearing once.

Sequences were obtained from naive CD4+ T cells from blood. J is TRBJ1-2 and V is TRBV20-1, with unresolved D. The TCR sequence derives from a man younger than 40 with type 1 diabetes. DNA of the CDR3: TGCAGTGCTACCGCCTTGAGGGGCTACACCTTC. Amino acid sequence: CSATALRGYTF.